This TCR beta chain is drawn from a study of response to subunit inactivated influenza vaccine. TCRdb ran MiXCR on the RT-PCR reads and lists one entry per CDR3 protein. The sample records about 190,000 distinct CDR3 sequences, approximately 14% being singletons. Details on this clonotype: Its specificity is not known.

Study observations and caveats: The study's authors posited that every seasonal influenza vaccination enlists few new T cells.

The TCR originated in a man in his forties or fifties who received an inactivated influenza vaccine. The material sequenced was CD8+ T cells sorted from PBMCs, taken roughly 5 days after vaccination.

DNA of the CDR3: TGTGCCAGCAGCCGGGGGCCCCCGGCCACCGGGGAGCTGTTTTTT. This translates into CASSRGPPATGELFF. This rearrangement joins TRBV7-6 to TRBJ2-2; tentatively, D is TRBD1 or TRBD2 (6 bases each). The V gene lost 5 bases and the J gene lost 4 bases, with 14 bases spanning the gap. This CDR3 has 15 residues. Looked up from germline, CDR1 is SGHVS and CDR2 is FNYEAQ.